This TCR beta chain originates from a study of PD-L1 blockade in urothelial cancer. Overall study context: Patients with male sex and bladder-origin urothelial cancer accounted for about 85% of the roughly 30 enrolled. Prior chemotherapy ranged from 0 to 3 regimens per patient. Median T cell yield per blood sample was over 130,000 cells.

TCRdb keeps only in-frame clones here, not all; method: immunoSEQ multiplex PCR. The profile covers over 70,000 clones, with 83% appearing a single time and 8.4% taken by the ten largest. Time point noted: peripheral blood 6 weeks after treatment start. There were between 1 and 8 samples from each patient, taken pretreatment and on-treatment. The sequence came from a man between 70 and 80 years old with urothelial cancer. The source material was PBMCs, sampled around atezolizumab (anti-PD-L1) treatment.

The CDR3 DNA reads TGTGCCAGCACTCGCGGACAGGGAAGAGACTACACCTTC. It yields the protein CASTRGQGRDYTF. This chain joins TRBV6-5 and TRBJ1-2, with 8 bases matching TRBD1. V was pared by 7 bases and J by 10 bases, with 11 bases of the junction left unmatched. The CDR3 contains 13 residues. CDR1 and CDR2 (germline): MNHEY, SVGAGI.